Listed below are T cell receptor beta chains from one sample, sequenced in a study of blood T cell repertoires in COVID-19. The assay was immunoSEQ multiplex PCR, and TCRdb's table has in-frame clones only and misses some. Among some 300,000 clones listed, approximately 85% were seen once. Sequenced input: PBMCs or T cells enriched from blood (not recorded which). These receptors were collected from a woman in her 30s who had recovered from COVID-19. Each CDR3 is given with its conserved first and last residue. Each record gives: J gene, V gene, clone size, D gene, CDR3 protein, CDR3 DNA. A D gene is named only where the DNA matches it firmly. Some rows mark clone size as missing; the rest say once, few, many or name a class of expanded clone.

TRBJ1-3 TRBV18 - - CASSPLVNSGNTIYF TGTGCCAGCTCACCACTCGTTAACTCTGGAAACACCATATATTTT
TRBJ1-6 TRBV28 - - CASSPLQGLGNSPLHF TGTGCCAGCAGCCCCCTACAGGGTTTAGGGAATTCACCCCTCCACTTT
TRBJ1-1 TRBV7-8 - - CASSPQREGGTAFF TGTGCCAGCAGCCCCCAACGCGAGGGGGGGACAGCTTTCTTT
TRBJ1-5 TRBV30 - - CAWGDPQGYSNQPQHF TGTGCCTGGGGGGACCCCCAGGGATATAGCAATCAGCCCCAGCATTTT
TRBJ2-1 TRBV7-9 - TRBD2 CASATRGINYNEQFF TGTGCCAGCGCCACGCGGGGGATAAATTACAATGAGCAGTTCTTC
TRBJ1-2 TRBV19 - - CASTIGHPYGYTF TGTGCCAGTACCATTGGACATCCCTATGGCTACACCTTC
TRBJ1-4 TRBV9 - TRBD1 CASSVGVTGGASGKLFF TGTGCCAGCAGCGTAGGCGTAACAGGGGGCGCCTCAGGAAAACTGTTTTTT
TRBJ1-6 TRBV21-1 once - CASSAASVGETSPLHF TGTGCCAGCAGCGCCGCGAGCGTCGGGGAGACTTCACCCCTCCACTTT
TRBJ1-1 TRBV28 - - CASTLESTEAFF TGTGCCAGCACCCTCGAGAGCACTGAAGCTTTCTTT
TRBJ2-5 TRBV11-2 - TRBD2 CASSLSAGEETQYF TGTGCCAGCAGCTTGTCGGCGGGGGAAGAGACCCAGTACTTC
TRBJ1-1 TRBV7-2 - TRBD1 CASSYTGGAGVWTEAFF TGTGCCAGCAGCTACACAGGGGGCGCCGGGGTCTGGACTGAAGCTTTCTTT
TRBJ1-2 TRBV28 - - CASSPINYGYTF TGTGCCAGCAGCCCTATCAACTATGGCTACACCTTC
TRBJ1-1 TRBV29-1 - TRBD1 CSAPTEGAGTEAFF TGCAGCGCCCCCACCGAGGGGGCTGGTACTGAAGCTTTCTTT
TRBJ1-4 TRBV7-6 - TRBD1 CASSSRTGGEKLFF TGTGCCAGCAGCTCTCGGACAGGGGGGGAAAAACTGTTTTTT
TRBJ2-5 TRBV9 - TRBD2 CASSVGGSGGQETQYF TGTGCCAGCAGCGTTGGGGGTAGCGGGGGCCAAGAGACCCAGTACTTC
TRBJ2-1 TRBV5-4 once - CASSPPGNTDEQFF TGTGCCAGCAGCCCACCGGGAAATACCGATGAGCAGTTCTTC
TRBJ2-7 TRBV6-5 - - CATGVGGEQYF TGTGCCACTGGGGTAGGGGGCGAGCAGTACTTC
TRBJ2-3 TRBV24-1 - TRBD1 CATDPGQGSSTDTQYF TGTGCCACCGACCCGGGACAGGGTTCTAGCACAGATACGCAGTATTTT
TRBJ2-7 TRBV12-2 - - CASLLPGCSYEQYF TGTGCAAGTCTTTTACCGGGATGTTCCTACGAGCAGTACTTC
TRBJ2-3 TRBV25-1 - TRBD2 CASSESFQGLAADTQYF TGTGCCAGCAGTGAAAGCTTCCAGGGACTAGCGGCAGATACGCAGTATTTT
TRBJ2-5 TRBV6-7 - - CASSYSGYREGAQETQYF TGTGCCAGCAGTTACTCGGGATACAGGGAAGGGGCCCAAGAGACCCAGTACTTC
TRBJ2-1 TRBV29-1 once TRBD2 CSGARTSGSRSYNEQFF TGCAGCGGGGCCCGGACTAGCGGGAGTCGGTCCTACAATGAGCAGTTCTTC
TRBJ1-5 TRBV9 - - CASSVSGLNQPQHF TGTGCCAGCAGCGTATCAGGGCTCAATCAGCCCCAGCATTTT
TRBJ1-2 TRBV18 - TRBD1 CASSQQTGTDYGYTF TGTGCCAGCTCACAACAGACCGGGACAGACTATGGCTACACCTTC
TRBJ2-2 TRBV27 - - CASSSLGTIGVGTGELFF TGTGCCAGCAGTTCCCTAGGGACAATTGGCGTCGGGACCGGGGAGCTGTTTTTT
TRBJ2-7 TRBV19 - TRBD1 CASTRTGGYEQYF TGTGCCAGTACCAGGACAGGGGGATACGAGCAGTACTTC
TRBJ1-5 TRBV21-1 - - CASSKALFLWGQGEVPQHF TGTGCCAGCAGCAAAGCGCTTTTTTTGTGGGGACAGGGGGAAGTGCCCCAGCATTTT
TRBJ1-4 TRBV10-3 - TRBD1 CAIRDQDRGDEKLFF TGTGCCATCAGGGACCAAGACAGGGGAGATGAAAAACTGTTTTTT
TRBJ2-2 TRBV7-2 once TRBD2 CASSWDGGGPHGELFF TGTGCCAGCAGCTGGGACGGCGGGGGGCCCCACGGGGAGCTGTTTTTT
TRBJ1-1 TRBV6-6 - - CASSWSPSENTEAFF TGTGCCAGCAGCTGGAGTCCGTCAGAGAACACTGAAGCTTTCTTT
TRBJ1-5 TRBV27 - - CASSLPVYGGNQPQHF TGTGCCAGCAGTTTACCCGTCTACGGGGGGAATCAGCCCCAGCATTTT
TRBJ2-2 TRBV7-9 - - CASSFHSQQGPGELFF TGTGCCAGCAGCTTTCATTCTCAACAGGGACCCGGGGAGCTGTTTTTT
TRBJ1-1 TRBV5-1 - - CASRRGNTEAFF TGCGCCAGCAGAAGGGGGAACACTGAAGCTTTCTTT
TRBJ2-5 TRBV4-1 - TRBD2 CASSPAWGAGGEETQYF TGCGCCAGCAGCCCTGCCTGGGGAGCGGGAGGAGAGGAGACCCAGTACTTC
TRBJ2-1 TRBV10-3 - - CAISDLPDSPKTNEQFF TGTGCCATCAGTGATCTCCCGGACAGCCCGAAAACCAATGAGCAGTTCTTC
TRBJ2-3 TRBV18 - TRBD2 CASSPGWRESVPDTQYF TGTGCCAGCTCACCAGGCTGGCGGGAGTCGGTGCCAGATACGCAGTATTTT
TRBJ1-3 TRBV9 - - CASSGTGSGNTIYF TGTGCCAGCAGCGGTACAGGGTCTGGAAACACCATATATTTT
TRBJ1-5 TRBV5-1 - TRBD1 CASSFDRGDDQPQHF TGCGCCAGCAGCTTCGACAGGGGTGATGATCAGCCCCAGCATTTT
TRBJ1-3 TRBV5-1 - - CASSLGQALSGNTIYF TGCGCCAGCAGCTTGGGACAGGCCCTCTCTGGAAACACCATATATTTT
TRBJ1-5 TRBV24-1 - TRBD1 CATKQGPNQPQHF TGTGCCACCAAACAGGGGCCCAATCAGCCCCAGCATTTT
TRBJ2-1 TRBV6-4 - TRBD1 CASSATGASYNEQFF TGTGCCAGCAGTGCGACAGGGGCCTCCTACAATGAGCAGTTCTTC
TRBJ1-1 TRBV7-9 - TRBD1 CASSPQRQGYTEAFF TGTGCCAGCAGCCCCCAAAGACAGGGGTACACTGAAGCTTTCTTT
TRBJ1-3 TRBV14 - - CASSRGSGNTIYF TGTGCCAGCAGCCGCGGCTCTGGAAACACCATATATTTT
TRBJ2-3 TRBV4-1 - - CASSQSSGRGRTDTQYF TGCGCCAGCAGCCAAAGTTCGGGCAGGGGAAGGACAGATACGCAGTATTTT
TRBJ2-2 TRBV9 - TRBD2 CASSVESVAGAGGELFF TGTGCCAGCAGCGTAGAAAGTGTAGCGGGGGCCGGCGGGGAGCTGTTTTTT
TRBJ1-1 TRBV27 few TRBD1 CASRITGVNTEAFF TGTGCCAGCAGAATAACAGGGGTGAACACTGAAGCTTTCTTT
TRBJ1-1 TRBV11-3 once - CASSLQKGSLTEAFF TGTGCCAGCAGCTTGCAAAAGGGGTCCTTAACTGAAGCTTTCTTT
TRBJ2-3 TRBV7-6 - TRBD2 CASSRGGEGTDTQYF TGTGCCAGCAGCCGGGGAGGGGAAGGCACAGATACGCAGTATTTT
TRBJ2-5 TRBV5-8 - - CASLWSGAGTQYF TGTGCCAGCCTTTGGTCAGGAGCGGGGACCCAGTACTTC
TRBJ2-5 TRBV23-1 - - CASSQQGGLGSWTQYF TGCGCCAGCAGTCAACAAGGAGGTTTGGGGTCCTGGACCCAGTACTTC
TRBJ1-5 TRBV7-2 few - CASSSDTGPNQPQHF TGTGCCAGCAGCTCAGACACAGGGCCCAATCAGCCCCAGCATTTT
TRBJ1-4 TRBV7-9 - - CASSLPERERGEKLFF TGTGCCAGCAGCCTCCCCGAGAGGGAACGCGGGGAAAAACTGTTTTTT
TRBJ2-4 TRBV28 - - CASSLYGVAKNIQYF TGTGCCAGCAGTTTATACGGGGTAGCCAAAAACATTCAGTACTTC
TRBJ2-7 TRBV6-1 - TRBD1 CASSEAGQGVSYEQYF TGTGCCAGCAGTGAAGCAGGGCAGGGGGTTTCCTACGAGCAGTACTTC